These T cell receptor beta chains were read from a single sample in a study of OX40 agonist ivuxolimab in advanced cancers. TCRdb's copy holds only in-frame clones and misses some; the assay was immunoSEQ multiplex PCR. The data contain 69,000 or so clones, 65% to 90% of them singletons. Sequencing used CD4+ or CD8+ T cells sorted from blood, obtained in a trial of the OX40 agonist ivuxolimab. The receptors were sampled from an adult with an advanced solid tumor such as melanoma, head and neck, liver or kidney cancer. CDR3s include the opening cysteine and the closing phenylalanine or tryptophan. The order of the fields is J gene, clone size, V gene, D gene, CDR3 DNA, CDR3 protein. The D gene is left open where the match is weak. Some rows mark clone size as missing; the rest say once, few, many or name a class of expanded clone.

>TRBJ2-7|NA|TRBV29-1|TRBD1
TGCAGCGTTGATACAGGGGACGAGCAGTACTTC
CSVDTGDEQYF
>TRBJ1-2|NA|TRBV10-3|NA
TGTGCCATCACCGAGAGGAGGGAATCGGGCTACACCTTC
CAITERRESGYTF
>TRBJ2-3|NA|TRBV18|NA
TGTGCCAGCTCACCACCGCGGGCTAGCACAGATACGCAGTATTTT
CASSPPRASTDTQYF
>TRBJ2-3|NA|TRBV5-5|NA
TGTGCCAGCAGCTTCGGTCTGGGGGCTTACACAGATACGCAGTATTTT
CASSFGLGAYTDTQYF
>TRBJ1-2|NA|TRBV14|NA
TGTGCCAGCAGCCAGGGGGGCGGCTATGGCTACACCTTC
CASSQGGGYGYTF
>TRBJ1-4|NA|TRBV29-1|TRBD1
TGCAGCGTTTGGTCACAGGGGAGACTACTCTCGAGAAAACTGTTTTTT
CSVWSQGRLLSRKLFF
>TRBJ1-5|NA|TRBV2|NA
TGTGCCAGCAGTGAGAACGTCGGGGCGGGGGGCAATCAGCCCCAGCATTTT
CASSENVGAGGNQPQHF
>TRBJ1-3|NA|TRBV7-2|NA
TGTGCCAGCAGCTTAGGAGGGGGAAGAAGGGGTGGAAACACCATATATTTT
CASSLGGGRRGGNTIYF
>TRBJ2-5|once|TRBV15|NA
TGTGCCACCAGCAGAGGGGCCCAAGAGACCCAGTACTTC
CATSRGAQETQYF
>TRBJ1-5|few|TRBV19|NA
TGTGCCAGTAGCTCAGACATTTATCAGCCCCAGCATTTT
CASSSDIYQPQHF
>TRBJ2-3|NA|TRBV19|NA
TGTGCCAGTATGGCCCAGGGGTCGATGCAGTATTTT
CASMAQGSMQYF
>TRBJ1-5|NA|TRBV6-1|NA
TGTGCCAGCAGTGCAAATAGGGACTCCATCGTTAATCAGCCCCAGCATTTT
CASSANRDSIVNQPQHF
>TRBJ1-2|once|TRBV15|NA
TGTGCCACCAGCAGAGTAGGAGGGAACTATGGCTACACCTTC
CATSRVGGNYGYTF
>TRBJ2-5|NA|TRBV5-4|TRBD2
TGTGCCAGCAACTTGGAAGCGGGGGCTATCGAGACCCAGTACTTC
CASNLEAGAIETQYF
>TRBJ1-5|NA|TRBV5-1|NA
TGCGCCAGCAGCTTGGGGGGTAGCAATCAGCCCCAGCATTTT
CASSLGGSNQPQHF
>TRBJ2-7|NA|TRBV13|NA
TGTGCCAGCAGCCTCGGGCAGGCGAGCTCCTACGAGCAGTACTTC
CASSLGQASSYEQYF
>TRBJ2-2|NA|TRBV28|NA
TGTGCCAGCAAACAGGGTATCGAGGTAGCCGGGGAGCTGTTTTTT
CASKQGIEVAGELFF